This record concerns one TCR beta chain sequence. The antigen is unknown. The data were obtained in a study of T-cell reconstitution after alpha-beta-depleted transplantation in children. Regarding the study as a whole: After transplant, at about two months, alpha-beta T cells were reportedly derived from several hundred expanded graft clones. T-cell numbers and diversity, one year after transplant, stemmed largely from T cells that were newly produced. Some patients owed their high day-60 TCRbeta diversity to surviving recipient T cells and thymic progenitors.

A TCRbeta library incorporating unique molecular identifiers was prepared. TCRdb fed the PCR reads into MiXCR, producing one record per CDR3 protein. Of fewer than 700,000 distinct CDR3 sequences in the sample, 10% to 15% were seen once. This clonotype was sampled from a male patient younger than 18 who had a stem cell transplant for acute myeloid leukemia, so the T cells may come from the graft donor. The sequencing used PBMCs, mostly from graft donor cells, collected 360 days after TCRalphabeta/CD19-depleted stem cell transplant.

This chain's CDR3 is CASSLGTGWYQETQYF. In nucleotides, the CDR3 is TGTGCCAGCAGTTTAGGGACAGGGTGGTATCAAGAGACCCAGTACTTC. This chain uses TRBV28 with TRBJ2-5; 9 bases fit TRBD1. Germline lookup yields CDR1 MDHEN and CDR2 SYDVKM. V was pared by 2 bases and J by 2 bases, with 6 bases of the junction left unmatched. The CDR3 runs to 16 residues.